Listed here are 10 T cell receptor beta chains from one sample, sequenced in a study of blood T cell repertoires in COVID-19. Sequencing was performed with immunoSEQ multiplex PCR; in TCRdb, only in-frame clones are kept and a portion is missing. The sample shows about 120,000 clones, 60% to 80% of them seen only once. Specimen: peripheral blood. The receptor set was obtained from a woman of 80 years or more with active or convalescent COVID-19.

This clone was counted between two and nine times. The CDR3 is CASTPGTGESYEQYF. As DNA, the CDR3 is TGTGCCAGCACCCCGGGGACGGGAGAGTCGTACGAGCAGTACTTC. J is TRBJ2-7 and V is TRBV3-1 (or the pseudogene TRBV3-2), with D possibly TRBD2 on 6 matching bases. Trimming shortened V by 7 bases and J by 4 bases, and 20 bases separated the two germline ends. This CDR3 is 15 amino acids long. CDR1 is LGHDT and CDR2 is YNNKEL in the germline V gene (reference sequence).

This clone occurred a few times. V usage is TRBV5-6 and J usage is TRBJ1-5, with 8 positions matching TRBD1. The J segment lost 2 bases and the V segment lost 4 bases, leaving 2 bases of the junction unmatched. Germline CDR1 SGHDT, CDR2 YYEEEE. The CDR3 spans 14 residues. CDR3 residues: CASSKGQGNQPQHF. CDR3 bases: TGTGCCAGCAGCAAGGGACAGGGCAATCAGCCCCAGCATTTT.

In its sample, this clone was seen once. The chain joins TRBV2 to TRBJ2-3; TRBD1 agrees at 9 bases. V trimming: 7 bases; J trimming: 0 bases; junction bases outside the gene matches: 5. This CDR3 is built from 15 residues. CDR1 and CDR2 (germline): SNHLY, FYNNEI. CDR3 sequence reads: CASTRDRASTDTQYF. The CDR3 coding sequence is TGTGCCAGCACCAGGGACAGGGCTAGCACAGATACGCAGTATTTT.

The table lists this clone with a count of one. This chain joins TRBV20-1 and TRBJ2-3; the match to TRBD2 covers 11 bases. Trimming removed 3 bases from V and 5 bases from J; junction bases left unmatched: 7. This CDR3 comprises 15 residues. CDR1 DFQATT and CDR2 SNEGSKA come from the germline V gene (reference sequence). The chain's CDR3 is CSASISGRAKDTQYF. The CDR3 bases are TGCAGTGCTAGTATTAGCGGGAGGGCCAAAGATACGCAGTATTTT.

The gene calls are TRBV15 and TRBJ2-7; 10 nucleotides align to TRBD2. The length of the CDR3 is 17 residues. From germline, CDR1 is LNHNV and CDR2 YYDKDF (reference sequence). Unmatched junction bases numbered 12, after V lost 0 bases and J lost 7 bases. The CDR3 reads CATSRDITSSGRLEQYF. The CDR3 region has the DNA TGTGCCACCAGCAGAGATATAACCAGTAGCGGGAGGTTGGAGCAGTACTTC.

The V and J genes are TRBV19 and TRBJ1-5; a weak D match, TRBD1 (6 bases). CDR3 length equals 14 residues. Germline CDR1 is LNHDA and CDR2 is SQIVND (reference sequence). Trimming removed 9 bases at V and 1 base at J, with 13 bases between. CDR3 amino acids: CASKGVISNQPQHF. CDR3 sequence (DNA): TGTGCCAGCAAGGGGGTCATAAGCAATCAGCCCCAGCATTTT.

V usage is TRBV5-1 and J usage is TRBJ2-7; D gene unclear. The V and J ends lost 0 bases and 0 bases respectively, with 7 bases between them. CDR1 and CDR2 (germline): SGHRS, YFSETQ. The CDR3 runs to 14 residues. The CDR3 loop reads CASSLDHYSYEQYF. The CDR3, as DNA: TGCGCCAGCAGCTTGGACCACTACTCCTACGAGCAGTACTTC.

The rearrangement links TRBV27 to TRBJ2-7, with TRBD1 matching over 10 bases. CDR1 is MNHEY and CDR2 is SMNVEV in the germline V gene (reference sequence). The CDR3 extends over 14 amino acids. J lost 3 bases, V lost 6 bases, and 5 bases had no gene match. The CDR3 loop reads CASSRDRGGYEQYF. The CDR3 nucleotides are TGTGCCAGCAGCCGGGACAGGGGAGGCTACGAGCAGTACTTC.

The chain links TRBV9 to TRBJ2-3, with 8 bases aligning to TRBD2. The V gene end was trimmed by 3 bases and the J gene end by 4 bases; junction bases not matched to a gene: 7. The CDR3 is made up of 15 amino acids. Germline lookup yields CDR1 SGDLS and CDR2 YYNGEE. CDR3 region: CASSGTSPGADTQYF. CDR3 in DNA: TGTGCCAGCAGCGGGACTAGCCCCGGGGCAGATACGCAGTATTTT.

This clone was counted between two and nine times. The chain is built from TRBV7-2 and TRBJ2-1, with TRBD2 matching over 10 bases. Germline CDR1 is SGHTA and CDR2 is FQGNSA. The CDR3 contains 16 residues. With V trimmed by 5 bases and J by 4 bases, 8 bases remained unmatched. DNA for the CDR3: TGTGCCAGCAGCGCGAGTTTGGGACTAGCGTACAATGAGCAGTTCTTC. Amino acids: CASSASLGLAYNEQFF.